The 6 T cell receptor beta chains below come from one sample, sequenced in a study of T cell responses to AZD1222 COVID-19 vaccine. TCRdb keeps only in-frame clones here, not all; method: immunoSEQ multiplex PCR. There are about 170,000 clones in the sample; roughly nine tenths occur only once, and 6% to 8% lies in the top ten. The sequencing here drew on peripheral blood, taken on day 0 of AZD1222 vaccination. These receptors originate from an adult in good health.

The CDR3 sequence: CASSRGQVVEFGANVLTF. The CDR3 DNA follows: TGTGCCAGCAGCAGGGGACAGGTAGTAGAGTTTGGGGCCAACGTCCTGACTTTC. The V call is TRBV9, the J call TRBJ2-6, with 8 bases identical to TRBD1. This CDR3 comprises 18 residues. CDR1 is SGDLS and CDR2 is YYNGEE in the germline V gene. Trimming cost V 4 bases and J 3 bases; bases outside gene matches: 12.

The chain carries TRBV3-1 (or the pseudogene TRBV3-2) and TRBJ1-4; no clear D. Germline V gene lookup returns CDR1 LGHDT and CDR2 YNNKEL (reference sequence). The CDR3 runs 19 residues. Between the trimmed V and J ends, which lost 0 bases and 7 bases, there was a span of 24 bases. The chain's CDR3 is CASSQEGRAAGGLSEKLFF. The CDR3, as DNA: TGTGCCAGCAGCCAAGAAGGCAGAGCGGCGGGCGGATTGAGTGAAAAACTGTTTTTT.

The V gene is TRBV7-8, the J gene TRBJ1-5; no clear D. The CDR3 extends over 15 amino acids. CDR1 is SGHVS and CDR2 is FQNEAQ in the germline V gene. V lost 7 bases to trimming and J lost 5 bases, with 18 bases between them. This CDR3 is CASTKGRARDQPQHF. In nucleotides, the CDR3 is TGTGCCAGCACCAAGGGCCGGGCACGGGATCAGCCCCAGCATTTT.

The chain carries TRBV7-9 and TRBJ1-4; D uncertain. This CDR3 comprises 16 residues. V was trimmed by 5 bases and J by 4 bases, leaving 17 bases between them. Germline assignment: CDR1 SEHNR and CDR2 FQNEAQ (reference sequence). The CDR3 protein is CASSTGIARNNEKLFF. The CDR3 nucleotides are TGTGCCAGCAGCACCGGGATAGCTAGAAATAATGAAAAACTGTTTTTT.

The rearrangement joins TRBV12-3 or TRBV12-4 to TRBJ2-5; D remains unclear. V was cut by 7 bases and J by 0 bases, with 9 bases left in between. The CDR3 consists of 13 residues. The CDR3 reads CASKQSNQETQYF. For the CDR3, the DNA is TGTGCCAGCAAACAATCGAACCAAGAGACCCAGTACTTC.

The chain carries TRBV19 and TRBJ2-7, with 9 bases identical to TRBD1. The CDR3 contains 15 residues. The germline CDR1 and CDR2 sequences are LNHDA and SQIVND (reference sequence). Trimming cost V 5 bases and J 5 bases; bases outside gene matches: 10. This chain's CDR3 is CASSPLQGAIDEQYF. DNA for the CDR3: TGTGCCAGTAGTCCGTTACAGGGGGCGATTGACGAGCAGTACTTC.